These 22 T cell receptor beta chains share one sample of origin, sequenced in a study of OX40 agonist ivuxolimab in advanced cancers. Only in-frame clones appear in the TCRdb table, and some are missing; sequencing was by immunoSEQ multiplex PCR. The sample shows 95,000 to 100,000 clones, around 92% of them seen only once. Source: CD4+ or CD8+ T cells sorted from blood, taken in a trial of the OX40 agonist ivuxolimab. Source of these receptors: an adult with an advanced solid tumor such as melanoma, head and neck, liver or kidney cancer.

CDR3 protein: CASSPTVTSYEQYF. The CDR3 DNA sequence: TGTGCCAGTAGCCCGACTGTCACCTCCTACGAGCAGTACTTC. The V and J genes are TRBV19 and TRBJ2-5, with D uncertain. The DNA end lines up better with TRBJ2-7; the J call may be wrong. The germline CDR1 and CDR2 sequences are LNHDA and SQIVND (reference sequence). The CDR3 runs 14 residues.

The chain has TRBV30 and TRBJ2-2; 11 bases match TRBD2. The trim removed 1 base at V and 6 bases at J, leaving 7 bases unmatched. Germline lookup yields CDR1 GTSNPN and CDR2 SVGIG (reference sequence). CDR3 length: 16 amino acids. As DNA, the CDR3 is TGTGCCTGGAGTGGACTAGCGGGGCAATCACCCGGGGAGCTGTTTTTT. This translates into CAWSGLAGQSPGELFF.

V is TRBV19 and J is TRBJ1-1; D is unresolved. CDR3 size: 14 residues. Trimming took off 5 bases at V and 1 base at J, with 11 bases between the two ends. Per germline, CDR1 LNHDA and CDR2 SQIVND (reference sequence). Here the CDR3 DNA reads TGTGCCAGTAGTTCACAAACCCCGAACACTGAAGCTTTCTTT. The encoded protein is CASSSQTPNTEAFF. The whole variable domain, filled in from reference TRBV19 and TRBJ1-1, reads DGGITQSPKYLFRKEGQNVTLSCEQNLNHDAMYWYRQDPGQGLRLIYYSQIVNDFQKGDIAEGYSVSREKKESFPLTVTSAQKNPTAFYLCASSSQTPNTEAFFGQGTRLTVV.

The CDR3 DNA follows: TGTGCCAGCAGCTTGGACAGATATCACTACGAGCAGTACGTC. Encoded protein: CASSLDRYHYEQYV. This sequence joins TRBV5-4 and TRBJ2-7; D gene unclear. Germline assignment: CDR1 SGHNT and CDR2 YYREEE (reference sequence). The CDR3 is 14 residues long. V was trimmed by 0 bases and J by 3 bases, leaving 10 bases between them.

The chain recombines TRBV30 with TRBJ2-3, with TRBD2 matching 13 bases. The CDR3 runs 14 residues. J lost 6 bases, V lost 5 bases, and 5 bases had no gene match. Germline CDR1 reads GTSNPN; CDR2 reads SVGIG (reference sequence). The CDR3 here is CAWRLAGGVDTQYF. CDR3 coding DNA: TGTGCCTGGCGACTAGCGGGGGGTGTGGATACGCAGTATTTT.

The genes are TRBV11-2 and TRBJ2-2; D gene ambiguous. The CDR3 has 16 amino acids. V was pared by 1 base and J by 0 bases, with 9 bases between. Germline CDR1 is SGHAT and CDR2 is FQNNGV. The DNA of the CDR3 is TGTGCCAGCAGCTTAGTAGTCCGGGCGAACACCGGGGAGCTGTTTTTT. It encodes CASSLVVRANTGELFF.

This chain links TRBV7-6 with TRBJ2-6; D possibly corresponds to TRBD1 (6 bases). V dropped 1 base and J dropped 0 bases, with 10 bases sitting between them. CDR3 length: 17 residues. The V gene's germline CDR1 is SGHVS and CDR2 FNYEAQ. CDR3: CASSLGQVASGANVLTF. DNA for the CDR3: TGTGCCAGCAGCTTAGGACAGGTTGCCTCTGGGGCCAACGTCCTGACTTTC.

Here the CDR3 reads CASSLLGGGESYNEQFF. The CDR3 DNA is TGTGCCAGCAGCTTATTGGGGGGTGGAGAATCCTACAATGAGCAGTTCTTC. This sequence joins TRBV7-3 and TRBJ2-1; D possibly corresponds to TRBD2 (6 bases). CDR3 size: 17 residues. Germline assignment: CDR1 SGHTA and CDR2 FQGTGA. The V gene lost 2 bases and the J gene lost 1 base, with 15 bases spanning the gap.

This clone was seen only once. This rearrangement joins TRBV6-1 to TRBJ2-1; tentative D call: TRBD2 (7 bases). Between the trimmed V and J ends, which lost 2 bases and 9 bases, there was a span of 20 bases. The CDR3 spans 16 residues. Germline V CDR1 and CDR2: MNHNS, SASEGT. The CDR3 nucleotides are TGTGCCAGCAGTGAATATTCGGGGGGCCTAGGAGTTGAGCAGTTCTTC. This codes for CASSEYSGGLGVEQFF.

The CDR3: CASSRGQGAGYGYTF. The CDR3 nucleotides read TGTGCCAGCAGCCGGGGACAGGGGGCAGGGTATGGCTACACCTTC. This chain joins TRBV5-4 and TRBJ1-2; 12 bases are a match to TRBD1. Trimming removed 4 bases from V and 5 bases from J; junction bases left unmatched: 6. The CDR3 has 15 amino acids. Germline V lookup: CDR1 SGHNT, CDR2 YYREEE (reference sequence).

This chain joins TRBV15 and TRBJ1-4; tentative D call: TRBD1 (6 bases). CDR1 is LNHNV and CDR2 is YYDKDF in the germline V gene (reference sequence). The V end was cut by 0 bases, the J end by 8 bases, with 13 bases between. The CDR3 runs 15 residues. The CDR3 DNA follows: TGTGCCACCAGCAGAGAGGACAGTTGGGACGAAAAACTGTTTTTT. Protein: CATSREDSWDEKLFF.

The chain couples TRBV6-6 to TRBJ2-1; D gene ambiguous. CDR1 and CDR2 (germline): MNHNY, SVGAGI (reference sequence). This CDR3 is 15 amino acids long. V lost 5 bases and J lost 0, with 11 bases in between. The CDR3 nucleotides read TGTGCCAGCAGTCCCTCGAGCGTCTCCTACAATGAGCAGTTCTTC. Its protein product is CASSPSSVSYNEQFF.

The chain has TRBV9 and TRBJ2-1, with 14 bases identical to TRBD2. The germline V gene encodes CDR1 SGDLS and CDR2 YYNGEE. The CDR3 length is 14 residues. V gave up 2 bases and J gave up 9 bases; unmatched junction bases: 1. Written as DNA, the CDR3 is TGTGCCAGCAGCGTCGGACTAGCGGGGGGTGAGCAGTTCTTC. Protein: CASSVGLAGGEQFF.

This chain uses TRBV7-2 with TRBJ1-5, with D possibly TRBD1 on 5 matching bases. The V end was cut by 1 base, the J end by 5 bases, with 15 bases between. Per the germline V gene, CDR1 is SGHTA and CDR2 is FQGNSA. This CDR3 is built from 16 residues. The CDR3 DNA reads TGTGCCAGCAGCTTAGGTGGGGGTCTAAGTCATCAGCCCCAGCATTTT. Translation gives CASSLGGGLSHQPQHF.

The chain combines TRBV5-1 with TRBJ1-1; no clear D gene. Germline loops: CDR1 SGHRS, CDR2 YFSETQ. This CDR3 spans 13 amino acids. V shed 0 bases and J shed 4 bases, with 7 bases lying between them. The CDR3 sequence is CASSLEQLTEAFF. In nucleotides, the CDR3 is TGCGCCAGCAGCTTGGAACAGCTCACTGAAGCTTTCTTT.

The gene calls are TRBV23-1 and TRBJ2-4, with a tentative D call TRBD1 (6 bases). TRBV23-1 is an ORF, and what it does is uncertain. V was clipped by 0 bases and J by 8 bases, with 20 bases between them. The CDR3 is made up of 17 amino acids. CDR3 coding DNA: TGCGCCAGCAGTCAATCTCCTAGGGGGTCGTATCTAGACATTCAGTACTTC. It yields the protein CASSQSPRGSYLDIQYF.

The chain recombines TRBV18 with TRBJ2-2; D not resolved. This CDR3 has 15 residues. Germline-derived CDR1 and CDR2 are KGHSH and LQKENI. Trimming cost V 0 bases and J 7 bases, with 12 bases left between them. CDR3 in DNA: TGTGCCAGCTCACCACCAACGGGTGTCGACGGGGAGCTGTTTTTT. This sequence encodes CASSPPTGVDGELFF.

The chain recombines TRBV7-2 with TRBJ2-3, with a weak D call TRBD1 (5 bases). The CDR3 runs 14 residues. Germline CDR1 reads SGHTA; CDR2 reads FQGNSA. V gave up 1 base and J gave up 8 bases, with 13 bases separating them. This chain's CDR3 is CASSLVFRGATQYF. DNA of the CDR3: TGTGCCAGCAGCTTAGTTTTTAGGGGCGCTACGCAGTATTTT.

The chain couples TRBV7-3 to TRBJ2-5; 8 nucleotides agree with TRBD1. Per germline, CDR1 SGHTA and CDR2 FQGTGA. With V trimmed by 4 bases and J by 3 bases, 1 base remained unmatched. The CDR3 runs 13 residues. Here the CDR3 DNA reads TGTGCCAGCAGCTCGACAGGGGAAGAGACCCAGTACTTC. Translating it yields CASSSTGEETQYF.

The chain carries TRBV2 and TRBJ1-5; weak D call: TRBD1 (5 bases). Trimming pared 8 bases from V and 5 bases from J, leaving 10 bases between. The CDR3 sequence is 12 residues long. CDR1 is SNHLY, CDR2 FYNNEI, per germline. CDR3 bases: TGTGCCAGCCAACAGGACTATCAGCCCCAGCATTTT. This translates into CASQQDYQPQHF.

In its sample, this clone ranks as medium-sized. V usage is TRBV30 and J usage is TRBJ1-4, with no clear D. Trimming shortened V by 3 bases and J by 7 bases, and 12 bases separated the two germline ends. In germline, CDR1 is GTSNPN, CDR2 SVGIG (reference sequence). CDR3 length equals 13 residues. CDR3 DNA: TGTGCCTGGAGCCGGGGAACAGCTGAAAAACTGTTTTTT. This translates into CAWSRGTAEKLFF. The variable domain in full, with the rest retrieved from reference TRBV30 and TRBJ1-4, is SQTIHQWPATLVQPVGSPLSLECTVEGTSNPNLYWYRQAAGRGLQLLFYSVGIGQISSEVPQNLSASRPQDRQFILSSKKLLLSDSGFYLCAWSRGTAEKLFFGSGTQLSVL.

V gene TRBV28 combines with J gene TRBJ1-2, with 9 nucleotides matching TRBD1. The CDR3 has 15 amino acids. Trimming removed 2 bases from V and 4 bases from J; junction bases left unmatched: 5. Germline CDR1 and CDR2: MDHEN and SYDVKM. CDR3 region: CASSLGTGLVYGYTF. CDR3 DNA: TGTGCCAGCAGTTTAGGGACAGGGTTAGTCTATGGCTACACCTTC.